This T cell receptor (beta chain) originates from a study of response to subunit inactivated influenza vaccine. Study results and limitations: Few new T cells, the authors suggested, are recruited by each seasonal influenza vaccination.

Each CDR3 protein is one row after TCRdb ran MiXCR on the RT-PCR reads. The sample contains fewer than 550,000 distinct CDR3 sequences, around 25% of which appear only once. This clonotype was counted between two and nine times. No antigen is known for it. The CDR3 runs to 14 residues. V shed 1 base and J shed 9 bases, with 13 bases lying between them. The source material was CD4+ T cells sorted from PBMCs, sampled 5 days after vaccination. The clonotype was recovered from a man aged 50 to 60 who received an inactivated influenza vaccine. The chain carries TRBV12-3 or TRBV12-4 and TRBJ2-1; unclear D gene. CDR3 sequence reads: CASSLVGTYGEQFF. The CDR3 DNA is TGTGCCAGCAGTTTAGTAGGTACTTATGGTGAGCAGTTCTTC.